The rows below give T cell receptor beta chains drawn from one sample of a study of response to subunit inactivated influenza vaccine. TCRdb ran MiXCR on the RT-PCR reads and lists one entry per CDR3 protein. The table lists 300,000 to 350,000 distinct CDR3 sequences, 20% to 25% of them singletons. Sequenced here: PBMCs from blood, sampled about 20 months after vaccination. These receptors originate from a man between 50 and 75 years old who received an inactivated influenza vaccine. Each CDR3 is given with its conserved first and last residue. Each record gives: J gene, D gene, V gene, clone size, CDR3 DNA, CDR3 protein. A D gene is named only where the DNA matches it firmly. Clone size, where shown, is once, few, many, or a class for clones that have expanded.

J gene: TRBJ2-4; D gene: TRBD2; V gene: TRBV10-3; clone size: -; CDR3 DNA: TGTGCCACCCAGACTAGCGGGGGGCAACAAAACATTCAGTACTTC; CDR3 protein: CATQTSGGQQNIQYF
J gene: TRBJ1-1; D gene: -; V gene: TRBV6-5; clone size: many; CDR3 DNA: TGTGCCAGCAGTTACTCGCTCGGGGAAACTGAAGCTTTCTTT; CDR3 protein: CASSYSLGETEAFF
J gene: TRBJ1-1; D gene: TRBD1; V gene: TRBV12-3/TRBV12-4; clone size: -; CDR3 DNA: TGTGCCAGCAGTTTGTCTGGGACAGGGTGGACCGAAGCTTTCTTT; CDR3 protein: CASSLSGTGWTEAFF
J gene: TRBJ1-4; D gene: -; V gene: TRBV20-1; clone size: -; CDR3 DNA: TGCAGTGCTAGTAAAGGACAACTTAATGAAAAACTGTTTTTT; CDR3 protein: CSASKGQLNEKLFF
J gene: TRBJ2-5; D gene: TRBD1; V gene: TRBV5-6; clone size: -; CDR3 DNA: TGTGCCAGCAGCGGGCGACAGGGGGCTAGAGAGACCCAGTACTTC; CDR3 protein: CASSGRQGARETQYF
J gene: TRBJ1-2; D gene: TRBD1; V gene: TRBV6-2/TRBV6-3; clone size: few; CDR3 DNA: TGTGCCAGCAGTTACAAAGCCGGGACAGGGAACTATGGCTACACCTTC; CDR3 protein: CASSYKAGTGNYGYTF
J gene: TRBJ1-4; D gene: -; V gene: TRBV5-1; clone size: -; CDR3 DNA: TGCGCCAGCAGCTTGGGGACGGGGGATGAAAAACTGTTTTTT; CDR3 protein: CASSLGTGDEKLFF
J gene: TRBJ2-2; D gene: TRBD2; V gene: TRBV12-3/TRBV12-4; clone size: -; CDR3 DNA: TGTGCCAGCAGTCCCCGTTTTGGGACTACGAACACCGGGGAGCTGTTTTTT; CDR3 protein: CASSPRFGTTNTGELFF
J gene: TRBJ2-3; D gene: TRBD1; V gene: TRBV7-6; clone size: few; CDR3 DNA: TGTGCCAGCAGCTGGACAGGGAGTCGCACAGATACGCAGTATTTT; CDR3 protein: CASSWTGSRTDTQYF
J gene: TRBJ2-5; D gene: -; V gene: TRBV20-1; clone size: -; CDR3 DNA: TGCAGTGCTACACAAACACGGGGCTTCCAAGAGACCCAGTACTTC; CDR3 protein: CSATQTRGFQETQYF
J gene: TRBJ1-2; D gene: TRBD1; V gene: TRBV7-2; clone size: -; CDR3 DNA: TGTGCCAGCAGTTGGACAGGGGTCGGCTACACCTTC; CDR3 protein: CASSWTGVGYTF
J gene: TRBJ1-1; D gene: TRBD1; V gene: TRBV7-2; clone size: -; CDR3 DNA: TGTGCCAGCAGCTCGACAGGGGAAGGGACTGAAGCTTTCTTT; CDR3 protein: CASSSTGEGTEAFF
J gene: TRBJ1-2; D gene: -; V gene: TRBV10-3; clone size: few; CDR3 DNA: TGTGCCATCAAAGGCGCAGGGTCTAACTATGGCTACACCTTC; CDR3 protein: CAIKGAGSNYGYTF
J gene: TRBJ1-5; D gene: -; V gene: TRBV19; clone size: -; CDR3 DNA: TGTGCCAGTAGTACCCAGGACCTTCCCAATCAGCCCCAGCATTTT; CDR3 protein: CASSTQDLPNQPQHF
J gene: TRBJ2-1; D gene: -; V gene: TRBV5-1; clone size: -; CDR3 DNA: TGCGCCAGCAGGGTGAACTCCTACAATGAGCAGTTCTTC; CDR3 protein: CASRVNSYNEQFF
J gene: TRBJ1-3; D gene: -; V gene: TRBV12-2; clone size: -; CDR3 DNA: TGTGCAAGTCGCTTATACCGGGCTACCCTAAACTCTGGAAACACCATATATTTT; CDR3 protein: CASRLYRATLNSGNTIYF
J gene: TRBJ1-6; D gene: TRBD1; V gene: TRBV20-1; clone size: -; CDR3 DNA: TGCAGTGCTAGAGTCTCGGGACAGCAAAATTCACCCCTCCACTTT; CDR3 protein: CSARVSGQQNSPLHF
J gene: TRBJ2-1; D gene: TRBD1; V gene: TRBV6-1; clone size: -; CDR3 DNA: TGTGCCAGCAGCGACACTACAGGGACAGCTTACAATGAGCAGTTCTTC; CDR3 protein: CASSDTTGTAYNEQFF
J gene: TRBJ1-1; D gene: TRBD1; V gene: TRBV6-1; clone size: -; CDR3 DNA: TGTGCCAGCAGTCGAGGGGGCGCAGAAACTGAAGCTTTCTTT; CDR3 protein: CASSRGGAETEAFF
J gene: TRBJ1-2; D gene: TRBD1; V gene: TRBV18; clone size: -; CDR3 DNA: TGTGCCAGCTCACCGCGGACAGGGGGATGGGATGGCTACACCTTC; CDR3 protein: CASSPRTGGWDGYTF
J gene: TRBJ1-3; D gene: -; V gene: TRBV14; clone size: few; CDR3 DNA: TGTGCCAGCAGCCAAGATGCCAGCATCTCTGGAAACACCATATATTTT; CDR3 protein: CASSQDASISGNTIYF
J gene: TRBJ2-1; D gene: TRBD2; V gene: TRBV7-2; clone size: few; CDR3 DNA: TGTGCCAGCAGCGCAGACTCCGGGAGGAATGAGCAGTTCTTC; CDR3 protein: CASSADSGRNEQFF
J gene: TRBJ1-2; D gene: -; V gene: TRBV7-2; clone size: many; CDR3 DNA: TGTGCCAGCTCCCTGGGGGGGTACTATGGCTACACCTTC; CDR3 protein: CASSLGGYYGYTF
J gene: TRBJ2-1; D gene: TRBD1; V gene: TRBV7-2; clone size: -; CDR3 DNA: TGTGCCAGCAGCGTAAACAGGGGCCTCAGCTCCTACAATGAGCAGTTCTTC; CDR3 protein: CASSVNRGLSSYNEQFF
J gene: TRBJ1-4; D gene: -; V gene: TRBV4-1; clone size: few; CDR3 DNA: TGCGCCAGCAGCCAAGATTCCGGAGGCGGGGGTGCGGTGGGTGCAACTAATGAAAAACTGTTTTTT; CDR3 protein: CASSQDSGGGGAVGATNEKLFF
J gene: TRBJ1-2; D gene: TRBD1; V gene: TRBV10-3; clone size: -; CDR3 DNA: TGTGCCATCACCAGGGGGACTAACTATGGCTACACCTTC; CDR3 protein: CAITRGTNYGYTF
J gene: TRBJ2-1; D gene: TRBD2; V gene: TRBV7-9; clone size: few; CDR3 DNA: TGTGCCAGCAGCTTAGCGGGAGGGCCCAATGAGCAGTTCTTC; CDR3 protein: CASSLAGGPNEQFF
J gene: TRBJ2-2; D gene: -; V gene: TRBV15; clone size: few; CDR3 DNA: TGTGCCACCCTTTTGGGTACCGGGGAGCTGTTTTTT; CDR3 protein: CATLLGTGELFF
J gene: TRBJ2-2; D gene: -; V gene: TRBV7-6; clone size: many; CDR3 DNA: TGTGCCAGCAGCCCAAGAAGGACTCGCACCGGGGAGCTGTTTTTT; CDR3 protein: CASSPRRTRTGELFF
J gene: TRBJ2-1; D gene: TRBD1; V gene: TRBV24-1; clone size: -; CDR3 DNA: TGTGCCACCAGTGACCTGACAGGGAAGGGCTCCTACAATGAGCAGTTCTTC; CDR3 protein: CATSDLTGKGSYNEQFF
J gene: TRBJ1-6; D gene: -; V gene: TRBV6-2/TRBV6-3; clone size: -; CDR3 DNA: TGTGCCAGCAGCCCCTGGAATTCACCCCTCCACTTT; CDR3 protein: CASSPWNSPLHF
J gene: TRBJ1-5; D gene: -; V gene: TRBV12-3/TRBV12-4; clone size: -; CDR3 DNA: TGTGCCAGCAGCCGTGCCCCAGAGCCGTATAGCAATCAGCCCCAGCATTTT; CDR3 protein: CASSRAPEPYSNQPQHF
J gene: TRBJ2-2; D gene: -; V gene: TRBV24-1; clone size: -; CDR3 DNA: TGTGCCACCAGTGATCCAGGGGTTACCACCGGGGAGCTGTTTTTT; CDR3 protein: CATSDPGVTTGELFF
J gene: TRBJ2-7; D gene: -; V gene: TRBV6-1; clone size: few; CDR3 DNA: TGTGCCAGCAGTCCCCGGGACCCAATAAGGGAGCAGTACTTC; CDR3 protein: CASSPRDPIREQYF
J gene: TRBJ2-5; D gene: -; V gene: TRBV12-3/TRBV12-4; clone size: -; CDR3 DNA: TGTGCCAGCAGTCCCGGGACCCCTAGGGCCCAGTACTTC; CDR3 protein: CASSPGTPRAQYF
J gene: TRBJ2-3; D gene: -; V gene: TRBV6-2/TRBV6-3; clone size: -; CDR3 DNA: TGTGCCAGAGAAGGGCCTTTTCCTTTCACAGATACGCAGTATTTT; CDR3 protein: CAREGPFPFTDTQYF
J gene: TRBJ2-1; D gene: TRBD2; V gene: TRBV5-3; clone size: -; CDR3 DNA: TGTGCCAGAAGCTTGTGGGTAGCGGGAGAGAAGGTAAATGAGCAGTTCTTC; CDR3 protein: CARSLWVAGEKVNEQFF
J gene: TRBJ2-3; D gene: TRBD2; V gene: TRBV28; clone size: few; CDR3 DNA: TGTGCCAGCAGTTCCCCTGCTAGCGGGGGGGCAAATACGCAGTATTTT; CDR3 protein: CASSSPASGGANTQYF
J gene: TRBJ2-3; D gene: TRBD2; V gene: TRBV7-3; clone size: -; CDR3 DNA: TGTGCCAGCAGCTTAAGGGGGCTAGCGGGAGGAACAGATACGCAGTATTTT; CDR3 protein: CASSLRGLAGGTDTQYF
J gene: TRBJ1-1; D gene: -; V gene: TRBV20-1; clone size: -; CDR3 DNA: TGCAGTGCTAATAGGGGGGCAGGGTTACCTTTCTTT; CDR3 protein: CSANRGAGLPFF
J gene: TRBJ2-7; D gene: -; V gene: TRBV5-1; clone size: few; CDR3 DNA: TGCGCCAGCAGCTTGGAACAGGGCGCCTACGAGCAGTACTTC; CDR3 protein: CASSLEQGAYEQYF
J gene: TRBJ1-6; D gene: TRBD1; V gene: TRBV12-3/TRBV12-4; clone size: -; CDR3 DNA: TGTGCCAGCAGTGAGGGACAGTCTTCACCCCTCCACTTT; CDR3 protein: CASSEGQSSPLHF
J gene: TRBJ1-1; D gene: -; V gene: TRBV4-1; clone size: few; CDR3 DNA: TGCGCCAGCAGCCAAAACCAGGGGCACGGTATTGAAGCTTTCTTT; CDR3 protein: CASSQNQGHGIEAFF
J gene: TRBJ2-7; D gene: TRBD2; V gene: TRBV4-2; clone size: -; CDR3 DNA: TGTGCCAGCAGCCAGACTAGCGGGAGGGCATATGAGCAGTACTTC; CDR3 protein: CASSQTSGRAYEQYF
J gene: TRBJ2-2; D gene: TRBD2; V gene: TRBV6-5; clone size: few; CDR3 DNA: TGTGCCAGCAGTTACTTCGGGGGGGGCGATGGAGCCGGGGAGCTGTTTTTT; CDR3 protein: CASSYFGGGDGAGELFF